One and the same sample provided the 4 T cell receptor beta chains below, sequenced in a study of T cells expressing NK-cell markers. TCRdb reprocessed the 5' RACE reads and keeps a single row for each CDR3 protein, giving no DNA. The specimen's table records 300,000 to 450,000 distinct CDR3 sequences. Input material: blood T cells: a sorted CD56 or NKG2C T cell subset, CD4+ or CD8+ T cells, or bulk PBMC T cells (not recorded which). These receptors came from a man aged 18-70 years in good health.

This chain connects TRBV24-1 to TRBJ2-7; TCRdb's D call, TRBD1, is unchecked because there is no DNA. CDR1 KGHDR and CDR2 SFDVKD come from the germline V gene. The CDR3 extends over 14 amino acids. CDR3 sequence: CATSDRDTGYEQYF.

The CDR3 region is CASSLRGTWGNEQFF. The chain carries TRBV5-6 and TRBJ2-1; TCRdb lists TRBD1, though no DNA is available to test this call. The CDR3 consists of 15 residues. Germline lookup yields CDR1 SGHDT and CDR2 YYEEEE.

The rearrangement uses TRBV6-1 and TRBJ2-7; the TCRdb D gene call, TRBD2, has no DNA to confirm it. This CDR3 region has 18 residues. Germline V gene data show CDR1 as MNHNS and CDR2 as SASEGT. The CDR3 is CASSEKTRTKPRVYEQYF.

The chain links TRBV6-5 to TRBJ2-5; TCRdb returns TRBD2, unconfirmable since there is no DNA. Germline CDR1 and CDR2: MNHEY and SVGAGI. The CDR3 is made up of 16 amino acids. This chain's CDR3 is CASSYSSGGGPRTQYF.